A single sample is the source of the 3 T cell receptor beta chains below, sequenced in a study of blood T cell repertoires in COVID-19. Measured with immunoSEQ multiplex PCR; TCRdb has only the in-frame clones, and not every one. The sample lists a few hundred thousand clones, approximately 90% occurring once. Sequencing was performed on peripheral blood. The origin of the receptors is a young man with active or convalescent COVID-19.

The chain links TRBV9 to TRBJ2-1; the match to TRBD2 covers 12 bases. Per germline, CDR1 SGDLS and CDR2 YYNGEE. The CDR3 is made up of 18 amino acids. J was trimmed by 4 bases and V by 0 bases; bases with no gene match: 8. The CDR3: CASSVEGASGRVYNEQFF. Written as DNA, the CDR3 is TGTGCCAGCAGCGTAGAAGGAGCTAGCGGGAGGGTGTACAATGAGCAGTTCTTC.

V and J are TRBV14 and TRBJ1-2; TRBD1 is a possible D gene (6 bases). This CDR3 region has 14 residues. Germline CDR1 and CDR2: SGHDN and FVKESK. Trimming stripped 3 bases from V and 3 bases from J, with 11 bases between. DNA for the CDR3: TGTGCCAGCAGCCAGGACCAGGGGTACTATGGCTACACCTTC. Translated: CASSQDQGYYGYTF. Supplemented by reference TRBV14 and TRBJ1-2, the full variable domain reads EAGVTQFPSHSVIEKGQTVTLRCDPISGHDNLYWYRRVMGKEIKFLLHFVKESKQDESGMPNNRFLAERTGGTYSTLKVQPAELEDSGVYFCASSQDQGYYGYTFGSGTRLTVV.

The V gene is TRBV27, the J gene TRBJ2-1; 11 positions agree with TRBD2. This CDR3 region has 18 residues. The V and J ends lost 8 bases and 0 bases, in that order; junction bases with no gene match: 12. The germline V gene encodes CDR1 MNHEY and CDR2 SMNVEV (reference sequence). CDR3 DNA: TGTGCCAGCTCGAGCGGGACTAGCGGACCGAGCTCCTACAATGAGCAGTTCTTC. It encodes CASSSGTSGPSSYNEQFF.